The sample holds a few counts of the clone carrying this T cell receptor (beta chain). These data are taken from a study of blood T cell repertoires in COVID-19. Germline-derived CDR1 and CDR2 are SGHTA and FQGNSA. This CDR3 comprises 13 residues. Between the trimmed V and J ends, which lost 1 base and 6 bases, there was a span of 7 bases. While infection was still active, Seattle patients were enrolled and then followed longitudinally. Only in-frame clones appear in the TCRdb table, and some are missing; sequencing was by immunoSEQ multiplex PCR. The data show 250,000 to 350,000 clones, roughly 83% seen once.

Sequenced: peripheral blood. The clonotype was recovered from a human donor with COVID-19, enrolled during active disease. The donor label of this sample is uncertain. J is TRBJ1-5 and V is TRBV7-2, with no clear D. The CDR3 reads CASSLDSGQPQHF. CDR3 coding DNA: TGTGCCAGCAGCTTAGACAGTGGTCAGCCCCAGCATTTT. The full variable domain, its missing parts supplied by reference TRBV7-2 and TRBJ1-5, is GAGVSQSPSNKVTEKGKDVELRCDPISGHTALYWYRQSLGQGLEFLIYFQGNSAPDKSGLPSDRFSAERTGGSVSTLTIQRTQQEDSAVYLCASSLDSGQPQHFGDGTRLSIL.